Only a few counts were recorded for the clone carrying this TCR beta chain. Its antigen is currently unknown. The CDR3 consists of 13 residues. V was clipped by 6 bases and J by 6 bases, with 12 bases between them. Germline assignment: CDR1 MNHEY and CDR2 SVGEGT. Total RNA extracted from each sample amounted to at least 6 micrograms. This sample stems from a study of blood T cells in healthy people across ages. Study-level points and caveats: Naive T cell percentage and TCR beta diversity correlated strongly. The study found more naive CD4+ cells and higher diversity in long-lived than aged donors. As age increased, TCR beta diversity per million T cells fell in a roughly linear fashion.

Using a J-beta primer mix together with a sample-barcoded 5' primer, a second PCR was run for about 7 to 12 cycles. One entry per CDR3 protein results from TCRdb running MiXCR on the 5' RACE reads. The sample records roughly 800,000 distinct CDR3 sequences, 55% to 70% being singletons. V usage is TRBV6-2 or TRBV6-3 and J usage is TRBJ2-1; D ambiguous. Sequences were obtained from blood. This clonotype was sampled from a man aged 30 to 45 in good health. Here the CDR3 DNA reads TGTGCCAGCAGCCTGAACCTCCCCAATGAGCAGTTCTTC. It codes for CASSLNLPNEQFF.